This T cell receptor (beta chain) derives from a study of regulatory T cells in long-lasting Graves disease. Study background: Treatment with antithyroid drugs for over 5 years, together with positive TSH receptor antibodies, meant persistent Graves' disease. Findings of the study overall: Study of thyroid tissue was not done, with only peripheral blood studied. Fewer public clonotypes were shared by new patients (around 1,000) than by persistent patients (roughly 2,500).

This sample's time point: persistent/refractory GD, antithyroid drugs over 5 years with positive TRAb. Extracted PBMC RNA gave rise to the TCR library. The EDTA tubes were filled with nine milliliters of drawn peripheral blood. This CDR3 has 11 amino acids. The V gene's germline CDR1 is LGHNA and CDR2 YNFKEQ. V shed 1 base, J shed 10 bases, and the junction held 0 bases outside the gene matches. Points on this clonotype: Its target is unknown.

CDR3-region Arm-PCR and iRepertoire HTBI primers produced the TCR beta libraries. TCRdb fed the multiplex PCR reads into MiXCR, producing one record per CDR3 protein. The top ten hold over 10% of the sample, which has about 460,000 distinct CDR3 sequences, 20% to 25% seen once. The source material was peripheral blood mononuclear cells (PBMCs), sampled when the disease was refractory, from a patient treated with antithyroid drugs. This TCR was recovered from a female donor with Graves disease. The rearrangement links TRBV4-2 to TRBJ1-1, with 7 positions matching TRBD1. CDR3: CASSQAGGAFF. CDR3 DNA sequence: TGTGCCAGCAGCCAAGCAGGGGGAGCTTTCTTT.